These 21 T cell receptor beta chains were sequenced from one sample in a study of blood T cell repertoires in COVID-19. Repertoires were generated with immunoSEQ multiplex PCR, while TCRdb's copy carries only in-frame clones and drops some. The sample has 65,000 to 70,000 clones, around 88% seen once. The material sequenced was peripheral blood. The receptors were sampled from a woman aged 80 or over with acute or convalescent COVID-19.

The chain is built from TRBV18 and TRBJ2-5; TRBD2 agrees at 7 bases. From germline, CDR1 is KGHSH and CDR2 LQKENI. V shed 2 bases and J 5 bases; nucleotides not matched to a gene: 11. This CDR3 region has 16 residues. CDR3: CASSPVASGVRETQYF. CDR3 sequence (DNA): TGTGCCAGCTCACCAGTGGCTAGCGGAGTCCGGGAGACCCAGTACTTC.

In nucleotides, the CDR3 is TGTGCCAGCAGCTCACCGGGACTAGGGAGGGATGAGCAGTTCTTC. Its protein is CASSSPGLGRDEQFF. The rearrangement uses TRBV5-4 and TRBJ2-1; 8 nucleotides agree with TRBD2. The CDR3 consists of 15 residues. CDR1 and CDR2 (germline): SGHNT, YYREEE (reference sequence). With 3 bases clipped from V and 8 bases from J, the junction kept 10 bases outside the gene matches.

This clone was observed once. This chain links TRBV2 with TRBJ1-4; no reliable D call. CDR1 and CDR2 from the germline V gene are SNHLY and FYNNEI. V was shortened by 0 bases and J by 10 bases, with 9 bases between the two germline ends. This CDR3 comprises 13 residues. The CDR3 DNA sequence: TGTGCCAGCAGTGAAGCGCGGGGTGGAAAACTGTTTTTT. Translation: CASSEARGGKLFF.

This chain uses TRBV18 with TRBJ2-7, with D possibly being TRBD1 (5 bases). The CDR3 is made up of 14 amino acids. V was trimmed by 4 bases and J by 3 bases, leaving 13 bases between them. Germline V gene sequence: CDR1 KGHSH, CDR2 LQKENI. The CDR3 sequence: CASSRQQADYEQYF. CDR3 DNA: TGTGCCAGCTCACGACAACAGGCAGACTACGAGCAGTACTTC.

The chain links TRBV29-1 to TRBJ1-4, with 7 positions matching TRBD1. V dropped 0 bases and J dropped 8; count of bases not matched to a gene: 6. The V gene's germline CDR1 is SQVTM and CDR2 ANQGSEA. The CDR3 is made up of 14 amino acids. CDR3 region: CSVEDRTGREKLFF. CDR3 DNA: TGCAGCGTTGAAGACAGGACAGGCCGAGAAAAACTGTTTTTT. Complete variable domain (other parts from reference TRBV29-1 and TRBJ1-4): SAVISQKPSRDICQRGTSLTIQCQVDSQVTMMFWYRQQPGQSLTLIATANQGSEATYESGFVIDKFPISRPNLTFSTLTVSNMSPEDSSIYLCSVEDRTGREKLFFGSGTQLSVL.

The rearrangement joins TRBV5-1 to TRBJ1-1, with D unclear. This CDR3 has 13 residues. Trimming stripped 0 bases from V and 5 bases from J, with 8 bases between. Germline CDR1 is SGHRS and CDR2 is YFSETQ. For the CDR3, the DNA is TGCGCCAGCAGCTTGGCCCCGGGGACTGAAGCTTTCTTT. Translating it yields CASSLAPGTEAFF.

The CDR3 protein is CASSGDGSGANVLTF. The CDR3, as DNA: TGTGCCAGCAGCGGAGACGGCTCTGGGGCCAACGTCCTGACTTTC. The gene calls are TRBV5-6 and TRBJ2-6; the D is unclear. The CDR3 spans 15 residues. CDR1 and CDR2 (germline): SGHDT, YYEEEE. Trimming stripped 4 bases from V and 0 bases from J, with 8 bases between.

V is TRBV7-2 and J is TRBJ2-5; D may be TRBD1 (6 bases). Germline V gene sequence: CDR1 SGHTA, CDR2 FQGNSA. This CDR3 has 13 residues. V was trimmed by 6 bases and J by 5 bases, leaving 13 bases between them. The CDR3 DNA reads TGTGCCAGCAGTCGCGACAGGCAGGAGACCCAGTACTTC. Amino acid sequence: CASSRDRQETQYF.

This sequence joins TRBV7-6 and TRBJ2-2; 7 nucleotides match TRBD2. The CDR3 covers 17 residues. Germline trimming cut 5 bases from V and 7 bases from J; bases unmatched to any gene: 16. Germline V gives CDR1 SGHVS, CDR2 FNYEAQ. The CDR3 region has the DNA TGTGCCAGCAGCCGTAGCGGGTTTGGGGCCTTGGTCGGGGAGCTGTTTTTT. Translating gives CASSRSGFGALVGELFF.

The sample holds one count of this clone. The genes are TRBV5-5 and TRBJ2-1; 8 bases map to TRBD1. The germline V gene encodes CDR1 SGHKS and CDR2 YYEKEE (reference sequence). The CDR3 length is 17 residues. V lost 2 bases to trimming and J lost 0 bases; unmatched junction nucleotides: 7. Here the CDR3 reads CASSFSGGASSYNEQFF. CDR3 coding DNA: TGTGCCAGCAGCTTTTCAGGGGGCGCGAGCTCCTACAATGAGCAGTTCTTC. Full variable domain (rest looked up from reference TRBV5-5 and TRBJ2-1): DAGVTQSPTHLIKTRGQQVTLRCSPISGHKSVSWYQQVLGQGPQFIFQYYEKEERGRGNFPDRFSARQFPNYSSELNVNALLLGDSALYLCASSFSGGASSYNEQFFGPGTRLTVL.

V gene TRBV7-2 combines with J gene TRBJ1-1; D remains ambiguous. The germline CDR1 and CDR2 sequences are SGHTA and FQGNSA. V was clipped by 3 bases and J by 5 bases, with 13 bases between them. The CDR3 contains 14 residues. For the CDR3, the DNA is TGTGCCAGCAGCTTCTGGACCGGGAGTACTGAAGCTTTCTTT. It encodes CASSFWTGSTEAFF.

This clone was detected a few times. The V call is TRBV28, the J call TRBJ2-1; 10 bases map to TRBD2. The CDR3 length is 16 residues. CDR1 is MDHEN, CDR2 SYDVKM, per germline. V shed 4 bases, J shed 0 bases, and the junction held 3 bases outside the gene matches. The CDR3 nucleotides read TGTGCCAGCAGTTCCTGGACTAGCGGCTCCTACAATGAGCAGTTCTTC. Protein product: CASSSWTSGSYNEQFF.

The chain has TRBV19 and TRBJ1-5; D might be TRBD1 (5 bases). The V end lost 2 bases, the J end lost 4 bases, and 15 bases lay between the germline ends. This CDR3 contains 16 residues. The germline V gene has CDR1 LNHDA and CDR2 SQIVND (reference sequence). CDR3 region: CASSIWGLGGNQPQHF. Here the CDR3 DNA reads TGTGCCAGTAGTATATGGGGCCTCGGGGGAAATCAGCCCCAGCATTTT.

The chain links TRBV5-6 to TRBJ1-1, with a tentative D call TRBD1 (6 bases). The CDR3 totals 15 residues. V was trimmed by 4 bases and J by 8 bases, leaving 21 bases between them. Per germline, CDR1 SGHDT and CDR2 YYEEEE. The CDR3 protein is CASSVTGQGPVEAFF. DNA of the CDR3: TGTGCCAGCAGCGTTACAGGGCAGGGACCCGTAGAAGCTTTCTTT.

In nucleotides, the CDR3 is TGTGCCACATCAGGGTACCTGAAAAAACTGTTTTTT. Translation gives CATSGYLKKLFF. V and J are TRBV7-8 and TRBJ1-4, with D possibly being TRBD1 (5 bases). The V and J ends lost 10 bases and 9 bases respectively, with 15 bases between them. The CDR3 has 12 amino acids. The germline gives CDR1 SGHVS, CDR2 FQNEAQ.

CDR3 nucleotides: TGTGCCAGTAGTTTTAGCGGAGGGAACACCGGGGAGCTGTTTTTT. It encodes CASSFSGGNTGELFF. The gene calls are TRBV19 and TRBJ2-2; TRBD2 might be the D (6 bases). The CDR3 length is 15 residues. Germline V lookup: CDR1 LNHDA, CDR2 SQIVND (reference sequence). V gave up 5 bases and J gave up 1 base, with 11 bases separating them.

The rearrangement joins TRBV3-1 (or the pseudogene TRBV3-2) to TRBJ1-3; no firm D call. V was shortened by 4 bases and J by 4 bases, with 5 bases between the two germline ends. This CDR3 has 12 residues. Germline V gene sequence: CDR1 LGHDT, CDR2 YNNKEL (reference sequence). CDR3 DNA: TGTGCCAGCAGCCCCGGGGGAAACACCATATATTTT. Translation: CASSPGGNTIYF.

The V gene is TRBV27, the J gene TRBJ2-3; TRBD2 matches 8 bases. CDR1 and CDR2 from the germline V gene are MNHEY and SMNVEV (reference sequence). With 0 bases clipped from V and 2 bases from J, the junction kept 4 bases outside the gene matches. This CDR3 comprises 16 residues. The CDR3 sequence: CASSLSGTSFTDTQYF. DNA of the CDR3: TGTGCCAGCAGTTTATCAGGGACTAGTTTCACAGATACGCAGTATTTT.

The CDR3 reads CASGRDGGELFF. The DNA of the CDR3 is TGTGCCAGCGGGAGGGACGGCGGGGAGCTGTTTTTT. The V gene is TRBV27, the J gene TRBJ2-2; 7 bases match TRBD2. Germline V gene sequence: CDR1 MNHEY, CDR2 SMNVEV (reference sequence). Losses at the gene ends were 8 bases for V and 7 bases for J; bases not matched to a gene: 4. This CDR3 contains 12 residues.

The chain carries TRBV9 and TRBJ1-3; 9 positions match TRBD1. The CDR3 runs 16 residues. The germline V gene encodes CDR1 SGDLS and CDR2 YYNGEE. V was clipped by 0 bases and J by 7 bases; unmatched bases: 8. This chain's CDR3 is CASSVDPRGTGNTIYF. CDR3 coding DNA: TGTGCCAGCAGCGTAGATCCAAGAGGGACAGGGAACACCATATATTTT.

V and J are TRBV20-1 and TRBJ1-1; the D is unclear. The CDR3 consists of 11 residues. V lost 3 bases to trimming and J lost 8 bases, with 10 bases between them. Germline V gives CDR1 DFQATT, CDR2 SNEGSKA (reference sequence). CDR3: CSARGGGEAFF. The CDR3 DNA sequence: TGCAGTGCTAGGGGAGGAGGGGAAGCTTTCTTT.